The T cell receptor (beta chain) under discussion was sequenced for a study of T cell clonotyping in hematopoietic cell transplantation. V shed 6 bases, J shed 7 bases, and the junction held 12 bases outside the gene matches. The germline CDR1 and CDR2 sequences are MNHEY and SMNVEV (reference sequence). The CDR3 is 16 residues long. Regarding time point: recipient sample about 28 days before transplant, after cytoreduction. The data were produced by immunoSEQ multiplex PCR, yet TCRdb's version contains in-frame clones alone and is incomplete. The sample includes about 49,000 clones, around 84% of them seen just once.

The sequence derives from a man in his fifties or sixties with biphenotypic leukemia. Some clones in this sample may be carry-over from other donors' samples. The sample consisted of peripheral blood mononuclear cells, taken before stem cell transplant. V usage is TRBV27 and J usage is TRBJ2-7; 13 bases map to TRBD2. CDR3 sequence reads: CASSYSGLAGVGEQYF. CDR3 in DNA: TGTGCCAGCAGCTACTCTGGACTAGCGGGAGTGGGGGAGCAGTACTTC.